This TCR beta chain was recorded in a study of graft-versus-host responses after intestinal transplantation. The length of the CDR3 is 16 residues. The trim removed 4 bases at V and 1 base at J, leaving 3 bases unmatched. Germline V CDR1 and CDR2: MGHRA, YSYEKL. Study-wide points: Present in recipient marrow, GvH clones included some that appeared first in ileum or blood.

For this clone: Its cognate antigen is unknown.

Clones were read by immunoSEQ multiplex PCR, and TCRdb kept only the in-frame ones, dropping some. This table holds about 90,000 clones, roughly 91% found once. Sequences were derived from unstimulated CD8+ T cells sorted from spleen or lymph node cells, sampled before transplant. The clonotype originates from a human donor who was the organ donor for an intestinal transplant. The V gene is TRBV4-1, the J gene TRBJ2-7, with 14 bases fitting TRBD2. This chain's CDR3 is CASSLGTSGGSYEQYF. For the CDR3, the DNA is TGCGCCAGCAGCCTCGGGACTAGCGGGGGTTCCTACGAGCAGTACTTC.